The rows below give T cell receptor beta chains drawn from one sample of a study of blood T cell repertoires in COVID-19. Using immunoSEQ multiplex PCR, the repertoire was profiled, and TCRdb retains in-frame clones only, with some absent. Seen here are some 150,000 clones, 75% to 85% observed once, and the top ten hold 0.45% to 0.6%. The material sequenced was peripheral blood. These receptor sequences come from a man in his sixties with acute or convalescent COVID-19. CDR3s include the opening cysteine and the closing phenylalanine or tryptophan. D genes are given only for firm matches. The size field is filled for only some rows; it gives once, few, many or a size class.

V: TRBV5-6
J: TRBJ2-4
size: few
D: TRBD1
CDR3: CASNQDRVGKNIQYF
DNA: TGTGCCAGCAACCAAGACAGGGTCGGCAAAAACATTCAGTACTTC

V: TRBV11-2
J: TRBJ2-7
size: .
D: .
CDR3: CASSFAEAGYEQYF
DNA: TGTGCCAGCAGCTTTGCAGAAGCGGGCTACGAGCAGTACTTC

V: TRBV28
J: TRBJ1-2
size: .
D: .
CDR3: CASSGTPSNYGYTF
DNA: TGTGCCAGCAGCGGGACACCTTCTAACTATGGCTACACCTTC

V: TRBV29-1
J: TRBJ2-2
size: .
D: TRBD2
CDR3: CSVGSGRGLNTGELFF
DNA: TGCAGCGTGGGGTCGGGGAGGGGTCTGAACACCGGGGAGCTGTTTTTT

V: TRBV27
J: TRBJ1-6
size: .
D: TRBD1
CDR3: CASSSGTGVNSPLHF
DNA: TGTGCCAGCAGTTCCGGGACAGGCGTAAATTCACCCCTCCACTTT

V: TRBV29-1
J: TRBJ2-2
size: .
D: TRBD2
CDR3: CSLGRGEWTGELFF
DNA: TGCAGCCTAGGGAGGGGTGAGTGGACCGGGGAGCTGTTTTTT

V: TRBV19
J: TRBJ2-6
size: few
D: .
CDR3: CASSSAHSGANVLTF
DNA: TGTGCCAGTAGTAGCGCCCACTCTGGGGCCAACGTCCTGACTTTC

V: TRBV19
J: TRBJ1-6
size: few
D: .
CDR3: CASSIYSAGQNGSPLHF
DNA: TGTGCCAGTAGTATTTATTCGGCAGGGCAAAACGGTTCACCCCTCCACTTT

V: TRBV9
J: TRBJ2-7
size: .
D: .
CDR3: CASSAHGQGEQYF
DNA: TGTGCCAGCAGCGCCCACGGGCAGGGCGAGCAGTACTTC

V: TRBV28
J: TRBJ2-1
size: .
D: .
CDR3: CASSRAGSSSYNEQFF
DNA: TGTGCCAGCAGCCGCGCGGGGTCTAGCTCCTACAATGAGCAGTTCTTC

V: TRBV24-1
J: TRBJ2-1
size: .
D: .
CDR3: CATSDLGSSYNEQFF
DNA: TGTGCCACCAGTGATTTAGGGAGCTCCTACAATGAGCAGTTCTTC

V: TRBV6-5
J: TRBJ1-2
size: .
D: .
CDR3: CASRTATVYGYTF
DNA: TGTGCCAGCAGGACAGCGACAGTCTATGGCTACACCTTC

V: TRBV4-1
J: TRBJ2-3
size: .
D: TRBD2
CDR3: CASSRLLAGEDTQYF
DNA: TGCGCCAGCAGCCGATTACTAGCGGGAGAGGATACGCAGTATTTT

V: TRBV18
J: TRBJ2-7
size: few
D: TRBD1
CDR3: CASSPGQGTYEQYF
DNA: TGTGCCAGCTCACCGGGACAGGGGACCTACGAGCAGTACTTC

V: TRBV10-3
J: TRBJ1-2
size: .
D: .
CDR3: CAISESGRSGGYTF
DNA: TGTGCCATCAGTGAGTCTGGGAGATCGGGTGGCTACACCTTC

V: TRBV18
J: TRBJ1-6
size: .
D: .
CDR3: CASSPTSQNSPLHF
DNA: TGTGCCAGCTCACCAACATCCCAAAATTCACCCCTCCACTTT

V: TRBV19
J: TRBJ2-4
size: .
D: .
CDR3: CASSPGEFAKNIQYF
DNA: TGTGCCTCTTCCCCGGGAGAATTCGCCAAAAACATTCAGTACTTC

V: TRBV9
J: TRBJ2-2
size: once
D: TRBD2
CDR3: CASSVDPGLADGELFF
DNA: TGTGCCAGCAGCGTCGATCCGGGACTAGCGGACGGGGAGCTGTTTTTT

V: TRBV28
J: TRBJ2-1
size: .
D: TRBD2
CDR3: CASSLLTGGFFVEQFF
DNA: TGTGCCAGCAGTTTACTAACGGGAGGGTTCTTTGTTGAGCAGTTCTTC

V: TRBV6-2/TRBV6-3
J: TRBJ2-7
size: .
D: TRBD1
CDR3: CASSDGGTGRQHF
DNA: TGTGCCAGCAGTGATGGCGGGACAGGCCGACAGCACTTC

V: TRBV6-2/TRBV6-3
J: TRBJ2-3
size: .
D: .
CDR3: CASSYSPGAGGTQYF
DNA: TGTGCCAGCAGTTACTCGCCCGGGGCCGGGGGTACGCAGTATTTT

V: TRBV7-2
J: TRBJ1-5
size: .
D: .
CDR3: CASSSDFRDKYDQAQHF
DNA: TGTGCCAGCAGCTCAGACTTCCGGGACAAGTACGATCAGGCCCAGCATTTT

V: TRBV9
J: TRBJ2-7
size: .
D: .
CDR3: CASSPHPRGAYEQYF
DNA: TGTGCCAGCAGCCCACACCCCAGGGGTGCCTACGAGCAGTACTTC

V: TRBV15
J: TRBJ2-7
size: .
D: TRBD1
CDR3: CATGTGGSYEQYF
DNA: TGTGCCACCGGGACAGGGGGTTCCTACGAGCAGTACTTC

V: TRBV5-1
J: TRBJ2-6
size: .
D: .
CDR3: CASSLAAGAGANVLTF
DNA: TGCGCCAGCAGCTTGGCCGCGGGTGCTGGGGCCAACGTCCTGACTTTC

V: TRBV5-1
J: TRBJ1-2
size: .
D: .
CDR3: CASSFGGSSYGYTF
DNA: TGCGCCAGCAGCTTTGGGGGGTCCTCGTATGGCTACACCTTC

V: TRBV12-5
J: TRBJ1-3
size: .
D: .
CDR3: CASGPRTASGNTIYF
DNA: TGTGCTAGTGGTCCCCGGACAGCCTCTGGAAACACCATATATTTT

V: TRBV7-2
J: TRBJ2-7
size: .
D: TRBD2
CDR3: CATLAEYSYEQYF
DNA: TGTGCCACCCTAGCGGAATACTCCTACGAGCAGTACTTC

V: TRBV6-5
J: TRBJ1-1
size: .
D: .
CDR3: CASSYSNGNTEAFF
DNA: TGTGCCAGCAGTTACTCGAACGGGAACACTGAAGCTTTCTTT

V: TRBV21-1
J: TRBJ1-1
size: .
D: .
CDR3: CASSTGTAPLKGTEAFF
DNA: TGTGCCAGCAGCACCGGGACAGCGCCTCTCAAAGGGACTGAAGCTTTCTTT

V: TRBV5-4
J: TRBJ2-5
size: few
D: TRBD1
CDR3: CASSSPGGSGQETQYF
DNA: TGTGCCAGCAGCTCCCCAGGGGGAAGCGGTCAAGAGACCCAGTACTTC

V: TRBV30
J: TRBJ2-5
size: .
D: TRBD2
CDR3: CAWSPGLAGDFQETQYF
DNA: TGTGCCTGGAGTCCGGGACTAGCGGGAGACTTCCAAGAGACCCAGTACTTC

V: TRBV15
J: TRBJ1-3
size: .
D: .
CDR3: CATSRAGSATGNTIYF
DNA: TGTGCCACCAGCAGAGCGGGCAGTGCGACGGGGAACACCATATATTTT

V: TRBV18
J: TRBJ2-7
size: .
D: TRBD2
CDR3: CASSLSGGGLYEQYF
DNA: TGTGCCAGCTCTCTGTCTGGCGGGGGACTTTACGAGCAGTACTTC

V: TRBV5-1
J: TRBJ2-1
size: once
D: TRBD2
CDR3: CASSLGGTSGNNEQFF
DNA: TGCGCCAGCAGCTTGGGTGGGACTAGCGGAAACAATGAGCAGTTCTTC

V: TRBV7-8
J: TRBJ2-1
size: .
D: TRBD2
CDR3: CASSLSGASYNEQFF
DNA: TGTGCCAGCAGCCTTAGCGGGGCCTCCTACAATGAGCAGTTCTTC

V: TRBV19
J: TRBJ1-4
size: .
D: .
CDR3: CASTETGPNEKLFF
DNA: TGTGCCAGTACCGAAACAGGGCCCAATGAAAAACTGTTTTTT

V: TRBV29-1
J: TRBJ2-1
size: .
D: .
CDR3: CSVLGGSPNNEQFF
DNA: TGCAGCGTTCTTGGAGGCTCACCGAACAATGAGCAGTTCTTC

V: TRBV3-1/TRBV3-2
J: TRBJ2-2
size: once
D: .
CDR3: CASSLPRLVGGELFF
DNA: TGTGCCAGCAGCCTCCCCCGACTAGTCGGCGGGGAGCTGTTTTTT

V: TRBV7-9
J: TRBJ2-2
size: .
D: TRBD2
CDR3: CASGSSGRGNTGELFF
DNA: TGTGCCAGCGGTTCTAGCGGGAGGGGGAACACCGGGGAGCTGTTTTTT

V: TRBV27
J: TRBJ2-2
size: .
D: TRBD2
CDR3: CASTSGGNTGELFF
DNA: TGTGCCAGCACTAGCGGGGGAAACACCGGGGAGCTGTTTTTT

V: TRBV27
J: TRBJ2-7
size: few
D: TRBD2
CDR3: CASRIGWTSGDSYEQYF
DNA: TGTGCCAGCAGGATCGGGTGGACTAGCGGGGACTCCTACGAGCAGTACTTC